Listed below are T cell receptor beta chains from one sample, sequenced in a study of blood T cells in healthy people across ages. Using its own MiXCR run on the 5' RACE reads, TCRdb lists one record per CDR3 protein. The sample records 1.4 million to 1.5 million distinct CDR3 sequences, about 43% being singletons. Sample: blood. These receptors originate from a young woman in good health. The CDR3 runs from the conserved cysteine through the conserved F or W. A D gene is named only where the DNA matches it firmly. For some rows the clone size is stated as once, few or many, or as a class when expanded; others skip it.

len	d_gene	j_gene	v_gene	abundance	CDR3aa	CDR3nt
15	TRBD1	TRBJ1-3	TRBV18	-	CASDTTGTAGNTIYF	TGTGCCAGCGACACGACCGGGACAGCTGGAAACACCATATATTTT
13	-	TRBJ1-6	TRBV27	-	CASRLGGNSPPHF	TGTGCCAGCAGGCTAGGGGGTAATTCACCCCCCCACTTT
14	-	TRBJ2-4	TRBV27	-	CASSEYRGQNIQYF	TGTGCCAGCAGCGAATACCGGGGTCAAAACATTCAGTACTTC
17	-	TRBJ2-3	TRBV4-1	-	CASSHLGRQTSTDTQYF	TGCGCCAGCAGCCACCTAGGACGGCAAACTAGCACAGATACGCAGTATTTT
16	TRBD1	TRBJ1-2	TRBV18	-	CASSPGKRQGGYGYTF	TGTGCCAGCTCACCAGGGAAAAGACAGGGCGGCTATGGCTACACCTTC
13	-	TRBJ2-7	TRBV18	-	CASSPPFSDEQYF	TGTGCCAGCTCACCACCGTTTTCGGACGAGCAGTACTTC
17	TRBD2	TRBJ2-1	TRBV2	-	CASSENGWDYLYNEQFF	TGTGCCAGCAGTGAAAATGGGTGGGACTACCTATACAATGAGCAGTTCTTC
14	-	TRBJ1-4	TRBV21-1	-	CASNSGAPNEKLFF	TGTGCCAGCAACTCGGGAGCCCCGAATGAAAAACTGTTTTTT
13	-	TRBJ2-7	TRBV2	few	CASLPWGVGEQYF	TGTGCCAGCCTCCCTTGGGGAGTTGGCGAGCAGTACTTC
14	TRBD1	TRBJ1-1	TRBV20-1	-	CSARRGQGVTEAFF	TGCAGTGCTAGACGGGGACAGGGTGTTACTGAAGCTTTCTTT
16	-	TRBJ1-1	TRBV25-1	-	CASSASGWYTNTEAFF	TGTGCCAGCAGTGCCTCTGGGTGGTATACGAACACTGAAGCTTTCTTT
15	TRBD2	TRBJ2-7	TRBV18	-	CASSYGLANYNEQYF	TGTGCCAGCTCATATGGACTAGCGAACTACAATGAGCAGTACTTC
16	TRBD2	TRBJ2-7	TRBV6-1	-	CASSERLAGLNYEQYF	TGTGCCAGCAGTGAACGACTAGCGGGGTTAAACTACGAGCAGTACTTC
17	TRBD1	TRBJ2-3	TRBV7-2	-	CASSFYSGTVYTDTQYF	TGTGCCAGCAGCTTCTACTCCGGGACAGTATACACAGATACGCAGTATTTT
13	-	TRBJ2-1	TRBV19	-	CASSSWGPNEQFF	TGTGCCAGTAGCTCATGGGGGCCGAATGAGCAGTTCTTC
14	-	TRBJ2-7	TRBV6-5	few	CASGGDRGRGEQYF	TGTGCCAGCGGGGGCGACAGAGGAAGGGGCGAGCAGTACTTC
15	-	TRBJ1-5	TRBV20-1	-	CSARDRGRVGQPQHF	TGCAGTGCTAGAGATCGGGGCAGGGTAGGACAGCCCCAGCATTTT
15	TRBD2	TRBJ2-3	TRBV20-1	-	CSATHPAGGKDTQYF	TGCAGTGCTACCCACCCTGCGGGAGGGAAAGATACGCAGTATTTT
14	TRBD2	TRBJ2-5	TRBV5-1	few	CASSSQTSGETQYF	TGCGCCAGCAGCTCACAGACTAGCGGGGAGACCCAGTACTTC
14	TRBD2	TRBJ2-7	TRBV20-1	-	CSASPPGRRSEQYF	TGCAGTGCTAGCCCACCCGGGAGGAGGAGCGAGCAGTACTTC
16	TRBD2	TRBJ2-7	TRBV12-3/TRBV12-4	-	CASSRGLAGNSYEQYF	TGTGCCAGCAGTCGAGGACTAGCGGGGAACTCCTACGAGCAGTACTTC
17	-	TRBJ2-1	TRBV5-1	-	CASSSGWERALVNEQFF	TGCGCCAGCAGCTCGGGGTGGGAGCGGGCCCTTGTCAATGAGCAGTTCTTC
17	TRBD1	TRBJ1-4	TRBV10-3	few	CATMGQGGSGGYEKLFF	TGTGCCACCATGGGACAGGGGGGAAGCGGTGGCTATGAAAAACTGTTTTTT
16	-	TRBJ2-1	TRBV9	-	CASSVLSGGNYNEQFF	TGTGCCAGCAGCGTATTATCGGGGGGCAATTACAATGAGCAGTTCTTC
15	-	TRBJ2-7	TRBV27	-	CASSLSIQAEYEQYF	TGTGCCAGCAGTTTATCAATACAGGCAGAGTACGAGCAGTACTTC
13	-	TRBJ2-7	TRBV20-1	-	CSATGTETYEQYF	TGCAGTGCTACCGGGACTGAGACCTACGAGCAGTACTTC
18	TRBD2	TRBJ2-1	TRBV5-1	-	CASSLEGLAGGAYNEQFF	TGCGCCAGCAGCTTGGAAGGTCTAGCGGGAGGTGCCTACAATGAGCAGTTCTTC
16	-	TRBJ1-5	TRBV20-1	-	CSARIPGVSSNQPQHF	TGCAGTGCTAGAATACCCGGGGTTAGTAGCAATCAGCCCCAGCATTTT
13	-	TRBJ1-4	TRBV29-1	-	CSVVGSGTEKLFF	TGCAGCGTTGTGGGTTCAGGGACTGAAAAACTGTTTTTT
15	-	TRBJ2-7	TRBV12-3/TRBV12-4	few	CASSDGVGHAYEQYF	TGTGCCAGCAGCGACGGTGTGGGGCATGCCTACGAGCAGTACTTC
14	-	TRBJ2-3	TRBV4-1	-	CASSQVGPTDTQYF	TGCGCCAGCAGCCAAGTTGGGCCGACAGATACGCAGTATTTT
16	TRBD2	TRBJ2-1	TRBV7-3	few	CASSTRGSGGENEQFF	TGTGCCAGCAGCACGAGGGGTAGCGGGGGTGAGAATGAGCAGTTCTTC
15	-	TRBJ2-5	TRBV20-1	-	CSARDRIAPQETQYF	TGCAGTGCTAGAGATAGAATAGCGCCCCAAGAGACCCAGTACTTC
15	-	TRBJ2-2	TRBV7-9	-	CASSLRGLNTGELFF	TGTGCCAGCAGCCTCCGTGGGTTGAACACCGGGGAGCTGTTTTTT
14	TRBD1	TRBJ2-3	TRBV20-1	-	CSARIRGPTDTQYF	TGCAGTGCTAGGATCAGGGGGCCCACAGATACGCAGTATTTT
15	TRBD1	TRBJ2-5	TRBV7-9	few	CASSVGTGDTETQYF	TGTGCCAGCAGCGTCGGGACAGGGGATACGGAGACCCAGTACTTC
15	TRBD1	TRBJ2-3	TRBV30	-	CAWSVQLRTGDTQYF	TGTGCCTGGAGTGTACAGCTCCGGACAGGCGATACGCAGTATTTT
15	-	TRBJ1-2	TRBV27	-	CASSLIAGTNYGYTF	TGTGCCAGCAGTTTAATCGCGGGCACCAACTATGGCTACACCTTC
15	TRBD2	TRBJ2-3	TRBV6-5	-	CASQQGGRGVDTQYF	TGTGCCAGCCAACAAGGCGGGAGGGGTGTAGATACGCAGTATTTT